This T cell receptor beta chain was captured by sequencing in a study of tumor-infiltrating lymphocytes in primary liver carcinoma. About the study: Patients were both men and women, whose ages ran from 30 to 69 years. The study's findings and limits: Bulk unsorted sampling precluded comparing CD4+ and CD8+ repertoires. The difference in top-250-clone fraction between tumors and blood was significant, favoring tumors (p = 0.039).

Starting material of 500 to 600 ng total RNA yielded TCR beta cDNA via a constant-region primer. It was through three nested multiplex PCR rounds of slightly modified ARM-PCR that TCR beta libraries arose. TCRdb redid the calling of the multiplex PCR reads with MiXCR, one entry per CDR3 protein. Of approximately 300,000 distinct CDR3 sequences in the sample, approximately 60% are singletons; the top ten hold roughly 9%. Germline DNA was extracted too, while blood RNA derived from unsorted whole blood. A remark on this clonotype: The antigen is not known. A read error may explain this, as a much larger clone is one base away.

The clonotype was recovered from a man aged 35-49 years with primary liver carcinoma and hepatitis B virus infection. The sequencing input was peripheral blood.

The CDR3 nucleotides read TGCACCAGCAGCCAAGATAGGGGAGGGGGACAAGAGACCCAGTACTTC. Amino acids: CTSSQDRGGGQETQYF. The gene calls are TRBV4-3 and TRBJ2-5; weak D call: TRBD2 (7 bases). The germline CDR1 and CDR2 sequences are LGHNA and YSLEER. This CDR3 has 16 amino acids.